Below, one TCR beta chain is given with its context. What it binds is not known. The entry originates in a study of cytomegalovirus exposure and HLA in healthy donors. Study-wide findings and caveats: In a later analysis, V- and J-gene trimming of beta chains associated with a DCLRE1C missense variant, replicated independently. There were some V segments, including TRBV6-2 and TRBV6-3, excluded as indistinguishable.

V was pared by 3 bases and J by 3 bases, with 15 bases between. Per the germline V gene, CDR1 is SEHNR and CDR2 is FQNEAQ (reference sequence). The CDR3 is made up of 15 amino acids. 13 Jbeta primers and 60 Vbeta primers were used for the PCR. Generated by immunoSEQ multiplex PCR, the TCRdb table keeps only in-frame clones and is missing some. This sample has 55,000 to 85,000 clones, with 70% to 90% found just once. Sequencing was carried out using PBMCs. The J gene is TRBJ2-7, the V gene TRBV7-9, with unresolved D. This TCR was recovered from a woman in her 30s in good health and CMV-seronegative. Here the CDR3 reads CASSFGASQIYEQYF. CDR3 nucleotides: TGTGCCAGCAGCTTCGGAGCATCCCAGATCTACGAGCAGTACTTC.